The text below deals with one TCR beta chain. Its antigen is unidentified. One end of the junction is discordant with germline, which a read error may explain. The time point: after dendritic cell vaccination, including at tumor progression/relapse. Only patients with spare fresh-frozen tumor and over two years of follow-up were included. This record comes from a study of glioma-infiltrating T cells after dendritic cell vaccination. Study context: At biweekly intervals, patients got three intradermal dendritic cell vaccine injections.

Study-level points and caveats: No direct clonality-survival link was found; a diverse polyclonal response may matter.

Germline V CDR1 and CDR2: SGHVS, FQNEAQ. The CDR3 totals 16 residues. The primer mix had 60 V beta and 13 J beta primers. Produced via immunoSEQ multiplex PCR; TCRdb's table is partial and in-frame only. The sample lists around 10,000 clones, around 84% occurring once. The chain is built from TRBV7-8 and TRBJ2-7; D gene unclear. The sequences come from blood, collected after dendritic cell vaccination. The TCR originated in a human donor with glioblastoma. The CDR3 is CASSLRMGPSSCEQYF. In nucleotides, the CDR3 is TGTGCCAGCAGCCTTAGGATGGGCCCGAGCTCCTGCGAGCAGTACTTC.